What follows are 15 T cell receptor beta chains derived from one specimen sequenced in a study of T cell changes during pregnancy in multiple sclerosis. Generated by immunoSEQ multiplex PCR, the TCRdb table keeps only in-frame clones and is missing some. Found here are about 67,000 clones, about nine tenths of them singletons; the top ten hold roughly 2.6%. This material consisted of peripheral blood, taken in the first trimester of pregnancy. These receptors all come from a female donor with multiple sclerosis, enrolled in a pregnancy study.

The gene calls are TRBV18 and TRBJ2-7, with 9 bases identical to TRBD1. CDR3 length equals 15 residues. Germline V gives CDR1 KGHSH, CDR2 LQKENI. J gave up 2 bases and V 6 bases, and 8 bases lay outside the gene matches. The CDR3 DNA is TGTGCCAGCTCGGGGGGGACAGGGTCCACCTACGAGCAGTACTTC. Amino acids: CASSGGTGSTYEQYF.

V is TRBV9 and J is TRBJ1-1; a possible D gene is TRBD1 (5 bases). V lost 3 bases, J lost 1 base, and 7 bases lay in between. There are 13 residues in the CDR3. Germline V gene sequence: CDR1 SGDLS, CDR2 YYNGEE. CDR3 nucleotide sequence: TGTGCCAGCAGCGACGGGGGGAACACTGAAGCTTTCTTT. Its translation: CASSDGGNTEAFF.

V gene TRBV7-6 combines with J gene TRBJ2-7, with D maybe TRBD1 (6 bases). The CDR3 is 14 amino acids. Looked up from germline, CDR1 is SGHVS and CDR2 is FNYEAQ. The ends were cut back, 1 base at V and 7 bases at J, with 14 bases in the middle. In nucleotides, the CDR3 is TGTGCCAGCAGCTTAGATGGGACAACGGGGGAGCAGTACTTC. Amino acid sequence: CASSLDGTTGEQYF.

The rearrangement joins TRBV5-1 to TRBJ1-1; possibly TRBD1 for D (6 bases). The CDR3 totals 14 residues. The ends were cut back, 7 bases at V and 3 bases at J, with 16 bases in the middle. Germline loops: CDR1 SGHRS, CDR2 YFSETQ. The CDR3 DNA reads TGCGCCAGCCGCCCCGGGGGGCCGGACACTGAAGCTTTCTTT. Translation gives CASRPGGPDTEAFF.

DNA of the CDR3: TGTGCCAGCAGCCAGCAGGACAGTTACAATGAGCAGTTCTTC. Encoded protein: CASSQQDSYNEQFF. The chain uses TRBV14 and TRBJ2-1, with D maybe TRBD1 (6 bases). Per germline, CDR1 SGHDN and CDR2 FVKESK. Trimming left V 3 bases short and J 4 bases short, with 10 bases between. The CDR3 totals 14 residues.

The J gene is TRBJ2-3, the V gene TRBV19, with 8 bases matching TRBD1. The CDR3 is 18 residues long. The trim removed 0 bases at V and 2 bases at J, leaving 10 bases unmatched. Germline V gene lookup returns CDR1 LNHDA and CDR2 SQIVND (reference sequence). The chain's CDR3 is CASSIETWTGSYTDTQYF. CDR3 in DNA: TGTGCCAGTAGTATAGAAACTTGGACAGGGTCCTACACAGATACGCAGTATTTT. The full variable domain, its missing parts supplied by reference TRBV19 and TRBJ2-3, is DGGITQSPKYLFRKEGQNVTLSCEQNLNHDAMYWYRQDPGQGLRLIYYSQIVNDFQKGDIAEGYSVSREKKESFPLTVTSAQKNPTAFYLCASSIETWTGSYTDTQYFGPGTRLTVL.

The chain recombines TRBV7-2 with TRBJ1-1, with TRBD1 identical over 7 bases. The CDR3 runs 13 residues. Looked up from germline, CDR1 is SGHTA and CDR2 is FQGNSA. The junction had 6 bases not matched to a gene; V was cut back by 5 bases and J by 6 bases. For the CDR3, the DNA is TGTGCCAGCAGCCCGACAGGGCCCGCTGAAGCTTTCTTT. Protein product: CASSPTGPAEAFF.

V is TRBV11-3 and J is TRBJ2-1, with TRBD2 as a possible D gene (5 bases). The V gene lost 6 bases and the J gene lost 15 bases, with 21 bases spanning the gap. CDR1 and CDR2 from the germline V gene are SGHNT and YENEEA. CDR3 length: 13 residues. The CDR3, as DNA: TGTGCCAGCAGTCTCGGGGTGGTAGCGCCGCCGTTCTTC. Translation gives CASSLGVVAPPFF.

The V gene is TRBV19, the J gene TRBJ1-1; 7 bases map to TRBD1. The trim removed 3 bases at V and 1 base at J, leaving 5 bases unmatched. The CDR3 contains 15 residues. Germline V gene data show CDR1 as LNHDA and CDR2 as SQIVND (reference sequence). The CDR3 reads CASSISAGGNTEAFF. CDR3 nucleotide sequence: TGTGCCAGTAGTATTTCGGCAGGGGGGAACACTGAAGCTTTCTTT.

J is TRBJ1-2 and V is TRBV25-1; the D is unclear. Germline lookup yields CDR1 MGHDK and CDR2 SYGVNS. CDR3 length: 11 residues. Trimming removed 4 bases from V and 8 bases from J, with 8 bases in between. CDR3 amino acids: CASSVGEGYTF. CDR3 DNA: TGTGCCAGCAGTGTCGGGGAAGGCTACACCTTC.

The chain is built from TRBV10-3 and TRBJ2-7; TRBD1 matches 7 bases. The germline gives CDR1 ENHRY, CDR2 SYGVKD. The CDR3 length is 14 residues. The V segment lost 10 bases and the J segment 4 bases; nucleotides outside the gene matches: 13. The CDR3 DNA reads TGTGCCAACAGCCCTCAGGGGGAACCTTACGAGCAGTACTTC. It yields the protein CANSPQGEPYEQYF.

The chain links TRBV6-1 to TRBJ1-1, with D perhaps matching TRBD1 (5 bases). Trimming took 0 bases from V and 0 from J, leaving 14 bases between them. CDR3 length equals 17 residues. In germline, CDR1 is MNHNS, CDR2 SASEGT. In nucleotides, the CDR3 is TGTGCCAGCAGTGAAGCGCGACAGTACAGAGTGAACACTGAAGCTTTCTTT. Its translation: CASSEARQYRVNTEAFF.

The chain uses TRBV19 and TRBJ2-7; 10 nucleotides align to TRBD2. From germline, CDR1 is LNHDA and CDR2 SQIVND (reference sequence). The CDR3 sequence is 21 residues long. V lost 6 bases and J lost 6; bases outside the gene matches: 29. The CDR3, as DNA: TGTGCCAGTAGCGCGGGGGCAGGGGGCGGACTAGCGGAACGAATGCGCGGCGAGCAGTACTTC. Amino acids: CASSAGAGGGLAERMRGEQYF. Looking up the rest from reference TRBV19 and TRBJ2-7 gives the full variable domain: DGGITQSPKYLFRKEGQNVTLSCEQNLNHDAMYWYRQDPGQGLRLIYYSQIVNDFQKGDIAEGYSVSREKKESFPLTVTSAQKNPTAFYLCASSAGAGGGLAERMRGEQYFGPGTRLTVT.

The chain links TRBV5-1 to TRBJ1-1; 11 bases are a match to TRBD1. The junction had 4 bases not matched to a gene; V was cut back by 5 bases and J by 1 base. The germline V gene encodes CDR1 SGHRS and CDR2 YFSETQ. The CDR3 contains 15 residues. The CDR3 sequence is CASSGQGAWNTEAFF. The CDR3 DNA follows: TGCGCCAGCAGTGGACAGGGGGCCTGGAACACTGAAGCTTTCTTT.

The gene calls are TRBV5-5 and TRBJ2-5, with 7 nucleotides matching TRBD2. CDR3 length equals 16 residues. The germline V gene encodes CDR1 SGHKS and CDR2 YYEKEE (reference sequence). The junction had 15 bases not matched to a gene; V was cut back by 4 bases and J by 6 bases. The CDR3 coding sequence is TGTGCCAGCAGCGAGAAAAACGGGGGGATTCTTAAGACCCAGTACTTC. Translating gives CASSEKNGGILKTQYF.